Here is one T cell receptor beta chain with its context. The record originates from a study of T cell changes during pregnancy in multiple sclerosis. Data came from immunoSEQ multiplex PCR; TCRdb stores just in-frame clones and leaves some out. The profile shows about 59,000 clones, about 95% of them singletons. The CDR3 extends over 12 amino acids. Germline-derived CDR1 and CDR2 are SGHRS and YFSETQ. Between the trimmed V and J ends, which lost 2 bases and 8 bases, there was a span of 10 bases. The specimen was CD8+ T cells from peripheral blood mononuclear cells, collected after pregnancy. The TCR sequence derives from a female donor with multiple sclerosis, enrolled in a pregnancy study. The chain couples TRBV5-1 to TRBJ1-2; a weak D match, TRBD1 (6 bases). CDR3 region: CASSLEQGGYTF. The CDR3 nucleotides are TGCGCCAGCAGCTTAGAACAGGGAGGCTACACCTTC.